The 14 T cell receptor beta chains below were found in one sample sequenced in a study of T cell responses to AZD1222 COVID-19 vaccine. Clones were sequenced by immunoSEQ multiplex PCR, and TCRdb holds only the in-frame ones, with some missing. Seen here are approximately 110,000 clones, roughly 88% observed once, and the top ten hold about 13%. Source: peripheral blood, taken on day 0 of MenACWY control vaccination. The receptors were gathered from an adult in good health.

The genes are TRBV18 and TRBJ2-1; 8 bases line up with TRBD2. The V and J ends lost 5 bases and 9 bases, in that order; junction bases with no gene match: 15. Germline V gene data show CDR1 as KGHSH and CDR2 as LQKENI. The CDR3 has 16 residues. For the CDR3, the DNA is TGTGCCAGCTCAAGGCGTGTCGGGAGGGCCGCGGGTGAGCAGTTCTTC. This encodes CASSRRVGRAAGEQFF.

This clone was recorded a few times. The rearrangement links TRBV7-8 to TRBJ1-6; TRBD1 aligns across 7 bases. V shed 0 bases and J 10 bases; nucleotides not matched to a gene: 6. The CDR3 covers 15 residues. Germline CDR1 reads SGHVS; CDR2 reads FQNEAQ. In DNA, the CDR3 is TGTGCCAGCAGCTTAGCGTCCAGGGGGAGATCACCCCTCCACTTT. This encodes CASSLASRGRSPLHF. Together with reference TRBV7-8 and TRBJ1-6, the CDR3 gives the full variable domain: GAGVSQSPRYKVAKRGQDVALRCDPISGHVSLFWYQQALGQGPEFLTYFQNEAQLDKSGLPSDRFFAERPEGSVSTLKIQRTQQEDSAVYLCASSLASRGRSPLHFGNGTRLTVT.

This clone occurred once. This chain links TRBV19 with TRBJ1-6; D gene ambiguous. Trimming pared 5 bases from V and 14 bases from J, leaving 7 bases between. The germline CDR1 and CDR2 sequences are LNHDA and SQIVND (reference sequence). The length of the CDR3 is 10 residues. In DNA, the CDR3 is TGTGCCAGTAGTCTGAGAGCCCTCCACTTT. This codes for CASSLRALHF.

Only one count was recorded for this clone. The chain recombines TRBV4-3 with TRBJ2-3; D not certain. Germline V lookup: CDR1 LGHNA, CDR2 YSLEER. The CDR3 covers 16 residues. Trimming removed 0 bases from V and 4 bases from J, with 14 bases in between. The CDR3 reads CASSQDLSGSSDTQYF. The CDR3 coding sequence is TGCGCCAGCAGCCAAGATCTCTCCGGGTCTTCAGATACGCAGTATTTT.

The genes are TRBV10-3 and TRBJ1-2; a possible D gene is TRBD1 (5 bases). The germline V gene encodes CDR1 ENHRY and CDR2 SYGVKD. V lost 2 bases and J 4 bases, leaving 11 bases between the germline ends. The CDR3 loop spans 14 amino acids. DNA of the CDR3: TGTGCCATCAGTGAGGTGGGGACTCTCTATGGCTACACCTTC. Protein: CAISEVGTLYGYTF.

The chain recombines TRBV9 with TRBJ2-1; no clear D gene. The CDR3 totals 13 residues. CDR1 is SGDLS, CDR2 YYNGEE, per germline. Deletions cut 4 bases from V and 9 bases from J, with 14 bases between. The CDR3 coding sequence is TGTGCCAGCAGCCGATTCCTTTCCCCTGAGCAGTTCTTC. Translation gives CASSRFLSPEQFF.

The CDR3 here is CASSPGQYNQPQHF. CDR3 DNA sequence: TGTGCCAGTAGTCCCGGACAGTACAATCAGCCCCAGCATTTT. The J gene is TRBJ1-5, the V gene TRBV19, with D possibly matching TRBD1 (6 bases). CDR1 LNHDA and CDR2 SQIVND come from the germline V gene (reference sequence). This CDR3 spans 14 amino acids. Trimming removed 5 bases from V and 3 bases from J, with 11 bases in between.

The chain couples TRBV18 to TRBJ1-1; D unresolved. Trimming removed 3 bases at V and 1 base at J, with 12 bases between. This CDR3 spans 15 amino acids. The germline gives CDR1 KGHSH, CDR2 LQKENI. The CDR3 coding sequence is TGTGCCAGCTCACCCGGACTTACGTCGAACACTGAAGCTTTCTTT. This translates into CASSPGLTSNTEAFF.

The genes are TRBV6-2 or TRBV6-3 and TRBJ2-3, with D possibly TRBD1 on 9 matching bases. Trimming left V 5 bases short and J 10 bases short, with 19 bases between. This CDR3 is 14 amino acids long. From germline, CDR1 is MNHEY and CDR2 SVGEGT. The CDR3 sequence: CASSPGGTGSSQYF. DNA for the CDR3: TGTGCCAGCAGTCCGGGGGGGACAGGGTCGTCGCAGTATTTT.

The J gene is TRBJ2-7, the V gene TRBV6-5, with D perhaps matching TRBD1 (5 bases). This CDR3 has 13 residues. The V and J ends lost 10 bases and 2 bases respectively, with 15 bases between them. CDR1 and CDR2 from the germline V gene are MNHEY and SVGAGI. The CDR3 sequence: CATRQGQAYEQYF. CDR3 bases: TGTGCCACCAGGCAGGGCCAGGCCTACGAGCAGTACTTC.

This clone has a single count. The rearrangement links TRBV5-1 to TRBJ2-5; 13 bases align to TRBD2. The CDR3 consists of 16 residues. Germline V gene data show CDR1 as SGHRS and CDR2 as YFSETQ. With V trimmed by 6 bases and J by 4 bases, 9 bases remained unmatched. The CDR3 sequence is CASIPGLAGLGETQYF. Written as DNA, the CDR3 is TGCGCCAGCATCCCGGGACTAGCGGGACTGGGAGAGACCCAGTACTTC. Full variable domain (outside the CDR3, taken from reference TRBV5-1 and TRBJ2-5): KAGVTQTPRYLIKTRGQQVTLSCSPISGHRSVSWYQQTPGQGLQFLFEYFSETQRNKGNFPGRFSGRQFSNSRSEMNVSTLELGDSALYLCASIPGLAGLGETQYFGPGTRLLVL.

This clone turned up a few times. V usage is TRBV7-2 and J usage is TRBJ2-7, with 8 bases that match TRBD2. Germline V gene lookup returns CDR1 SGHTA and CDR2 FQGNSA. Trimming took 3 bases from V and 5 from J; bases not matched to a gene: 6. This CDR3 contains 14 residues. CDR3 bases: TGTGCCAGCAGCTTTCAGCGGGAGCGCAACGAGCAGTACTTC. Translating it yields CASSFQRERNEQYF.

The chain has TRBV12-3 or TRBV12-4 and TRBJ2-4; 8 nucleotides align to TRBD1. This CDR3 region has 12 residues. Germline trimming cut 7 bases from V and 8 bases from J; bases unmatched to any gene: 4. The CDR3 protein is CASTHRGYIQYF. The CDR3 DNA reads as TGTGCCAGCACCCACAGGGGGTACATTCAGTACTTC.

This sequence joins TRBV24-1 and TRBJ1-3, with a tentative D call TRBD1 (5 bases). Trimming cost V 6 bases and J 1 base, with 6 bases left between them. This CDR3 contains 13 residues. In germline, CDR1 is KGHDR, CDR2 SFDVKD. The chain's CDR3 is CATSSGSGNTIYF. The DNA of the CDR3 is TGTGCCACCAGTTCAGGGTCTGGAAACACCATATATTTT.